This is a list of T cell receptor beta chains from one sample in a study of blood T cell repertoires in COVID-19. This table comes from immunoSEQ multiplex PCR, and its TCRdb copy is limited to in-frame clones, with some not included. The data show some 300,000 clones, roughly 87% seen once. Input material: PBMCs or T cells enriched from blood (not recorded which). Receptor source: a woman under 40 who had recovered from COVID-19. Each CDR3 is given with its conserved first and last residue. The D gene is left open where the match is weak. Clone size, where shown, is once, few, many, or a class for clones that have expanded.

j_gene | abundance | v_gene | d_gene | CDR3nt | CDR3aa
TRBJ1-2 | - | TRBV5-6 | TRBD1 | TGTGCCAGCAGCCGCCGTGGGACAGGGGTGAATGGCTACACCTTC | CASSRRGTGVNGYTF
TRBJ1-6 | - | TRBV5-1 | TRBD1 | TGCGCCAGCAGCCAAACACAGGGGAATTCACCCCTCCACTTT | CASSQTQGNSPLHF
TRBJ2-1 | - | TRBV27 | - | TGTGCCAGCAGCCCAGGGGGAGGCAATGAGCAGTTCTTC | CASSPGGGNEQFF
TRBJ2-5 | - | TRBV24-1 | TRBD1 | TGTGCCACCAGTGATGTTCGGACAGGGGTCGGGACCCAGTACTTC | CATSDVRTGVGTQYF
TRBJ2-1 | - | TRBV18 | TRBD1 | TGTGCCAGCTCACCACCACGCTTGCGACAGGGGTTGGGTAACAATGAGCAGTTCTTC | CASSPPRLRQGLGNNEQFF
TRBJ1-2 | - | TRBV9 | TRBD1 | TGTGCCAGCAGCGTAGCGTGGACAGGGTTGAGGTATGGCTACACCTTC | CASSVAWTGLRYGYTF
TRBJ2-7 | once | TRBV3-1/TRBV3-2 | TRBD2 | TGTGCCAGCAGCCAAGGGCGGGGGTGGATCTACGAGCAGTACTTC | CASSQGRGWIYEQYF
TRBJ2-2 | - | TRBV10-2 | - | TGCGCCAGCAGTGAGACAGTCAACACCGGGGAGCTGTTTTTT | CASSETVNTGELFF
TRBJ2-1 | - | TRBV7-2 | - | TGTGCCAGCAGCCCCAGGGTTATTTCCTACAATGAGCAGTTCTTC | CASSPRVISYNEQFF
TRBJ2-5 | once | TRBV5-1 | - | TGCGCCAGCAGCCTGGGAGGGGGCAGGGAGACCCAGTACTTC | CASSLGGGRETQYF
TRBJ2-5 | - | TRBV5-1 | TRBD2 | TGCGCCAGCAGCTTTCCCCCCGCCCCTCCGGCTAGCGGGAACCAAGAGACCCAGTACTTC | CASSFPPAPPASGNQETQYF
TRBJ1-2 | - | TRBV10-2 | - | TGCGCCAGCAGTGATGGGCAGTACTACACCTTC | CASSDGQYYTF
TRBJ2-3 | - | TRBV15 | TRBD1 | TGTGCCACCAGCAGAGAGTACAGGGGGCGCCATGGCACAGATACGCAGTATTTT | CATSREYRGRHGTDTQYF
TRBJ2-7 | - | TRBV5-5 | - | TGTGCCAGCGAGGCGGGGACCCACTACGAGCAGTACTTC | CASEAGTHYEQYF
TRBJ2-2 | - | TRBV7-9 | TRBD1 | TGTGCCAGCAGCGCACCGGGACAGGGAACTAGCTACTTGACCGGGGAGCTGTTTTTT | CASSAPGQGTSYLTGELFF
TRBJ1-4 | - | TRBV5-5 | TRBD1 | TGTGCCAGCAGCTCCGCGGGACAGGGGAATGAAAAACTGTTTTTT | CASSSAGQGNEKLFF
TRBJ2-7 | - | TRBV6-5 | - | TGTGCCAGCAGTCAGGGTCGGGACGAGCAGTACTTC | CASSQGRDEQYF
TRBJ2-5 | - | TRBV6-6 | TRBD2 | TGTGCCAGCAGTCTCACGGGGCTAGCGGGGAATGAGGAGACCCAGTACTTC | CASSLTGLAGNEETQYF
TRBJ1-1 | - | TRBV6-5 | TRBD1 | TGTGCCAGCAGTCCCGGACAGGGATACACTGAAGCTTTCTTT | CASSPGQGYTEAFF
TRBJ1-1 | - | TRBV10-3 | TRBD1 | TGTGCCACAAGGACAGGGAACACTGAAGCTTTCTTT | CATRTGNTEAFF
TRBJ2-4 | - | TRBV5-8 | - | TGTGCCAGCAGCTCGATGGGCCTAAACATTCAGTACTTC | CASSSMGLNIQYF
TRBJ2-3 | - | TRBV11-2 | TRBD2 | TGTGCCAGCAGCTTAGGGACTAGTGCAGATACGCAGTATTTT | CASSLGTSADTQYF
TRBJ2-1 | - | TRBV2 | TRBD2 | TGTGCCAGAAAGCGGGGGTCTTCCTACAATGAGCAGTTCTTC | CARKRGSSYNEQFF
TRBJ1-4 | - | TRBV6-5 | - | TGTGCCAGCAGGGGGCCCCTTCAGTCTAATGAAAAACTGTTTTTT | CASRGPLQSNEKLFF
TRBJ2-1 | - | TRBV5-1 | - | TGCGCCAGCATCCAGAACGCGGGACAGAGCTACAATGAGCAGTTCTTC | CASIQNAGQSYNEQFF